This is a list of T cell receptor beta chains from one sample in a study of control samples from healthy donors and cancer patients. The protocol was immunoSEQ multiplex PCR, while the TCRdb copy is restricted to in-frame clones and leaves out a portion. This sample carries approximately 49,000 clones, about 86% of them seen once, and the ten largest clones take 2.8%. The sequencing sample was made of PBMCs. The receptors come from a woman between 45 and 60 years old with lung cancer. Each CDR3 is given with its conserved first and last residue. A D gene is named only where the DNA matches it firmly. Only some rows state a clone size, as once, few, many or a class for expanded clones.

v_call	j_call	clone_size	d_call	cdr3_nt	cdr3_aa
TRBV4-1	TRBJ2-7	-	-	TGCGCCAGCAGCCAAGAAAACCGGGCTCGCGAGGACACGTTTATCCCCGAGCAGTACTTC	CASSQENRAREDTFIPEQYF
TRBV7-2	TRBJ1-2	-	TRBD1	TGTGCCAGCAGCTTGACAGGGGGCTATGGCTACACCTTC	CASSLTGGYGYTF
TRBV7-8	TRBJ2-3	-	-	TGTGCCAGCAGCTTAGCGACTAGTGGATTACGTAGCACAGATACGCAGTATTTT	CASSLATSGLRSTDTQYF
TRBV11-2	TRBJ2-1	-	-	TGTGCCAGCAGGGAGGACTACACATCCTACAATGAGCAGTTCTTC	CASREDYTSYNEQFF
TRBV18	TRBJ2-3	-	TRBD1	TGTGCCAGCTCACCGAGACAGGGAAGCACAGATACGCAGTATTTT	CASSPRQGSTDTQYF
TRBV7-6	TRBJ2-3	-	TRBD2	TGTGCCAGCAGCGCCTTAGCGGGGAGCACAGATACGCAGTATTTT	CASSALAGSTDTQYF
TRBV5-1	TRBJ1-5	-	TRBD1	TGCGCCAGCAGCCCGGGACAGGGGTATCAGCCCCAGCATTTT	CASSPGQGYQPQHF
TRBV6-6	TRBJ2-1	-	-	TGTGCCAGCAGCCCGCTAAGCTCCTACAATGAGCAGTTCTTC	CASSPLSSYNEQFF
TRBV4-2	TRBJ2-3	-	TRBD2	TGTGCCAGCAGCCAAGCAAGCGGGGGGACCACAGATACGCAGTATTTT	CASSQASGGTTDTQYF
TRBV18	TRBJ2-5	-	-	TGTGCCAGCTCACCGGGGGCCGGATACCAAGAGACCCAGTACTTC	CASSPGAGYQETQYF
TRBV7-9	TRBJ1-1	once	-	TGTGCCAGCAGCTCGGGACGGGTGAACACTGAAGCTTTCTTT	CASSSGRVNTEAFF
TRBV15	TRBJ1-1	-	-	TGTGCCACCAGCAGTACAGGGAGGGGGAACACTGAAGCTTTCTTT	CATSSTGRGNTEAFF
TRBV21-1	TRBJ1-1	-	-	TGTGCCAGCAGCGATAGCGGGACAGAGATTTTAAACACTGAAGCTTTCTTT	CASSDSGTEILNTEAFF
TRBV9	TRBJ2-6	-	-	TGTGCCAGCAGCGTATACAGGTCTCTCGGGGCCAACGTCCTGACTTTC	CASSVYRSLGANVLTF
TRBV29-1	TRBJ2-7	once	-	TGCAGCGTCCGAAAAGGACCCTACGAGCAGTACTTC	CSVRKGPYEQYF
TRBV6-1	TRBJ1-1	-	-	TGTGCCAGCAGTGAATACCGGAACACTGAAGCTTTCTTT	CASSEYRNTEAFF
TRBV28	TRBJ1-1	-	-	TGTGCCAGCAGTTTGTATGAGGGGAACACTGAAGCTTTCTTT	CASSLYEGNTEAFF
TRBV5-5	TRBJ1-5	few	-	TGTGCCAGCAGCTCCCTTCCGGGGGGGACGGTCGATCAGCCCCAGCATTTT	CASSSLPGGTVDQPQHF
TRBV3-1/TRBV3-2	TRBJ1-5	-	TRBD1	TGTGCCAGCAGTCCGAGACAGGGAGCTCAGCCCCAGCATTTT	CASSPRQGAQPQHF
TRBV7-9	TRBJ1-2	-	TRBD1	TGTGCCAGCAGCTTAGGCTGGGACAGTGCTGGCTACACCTTC	CASSLGWDSAGYTF